This T cell receptor beta chain stems from a study of cytomegalovirus exposure and HLA in healthy donors. Germline V gene lookup returns CDR1 SGHAT and CDR2 FQNNGV. V shed 10 bases, J shed 5 bases, and the junction held 9 bases outside the gene matches. The CDR3 runs 14 residues. PCR employed 60 Vbeta and 13 Jbeta primers. Profiling relied on immunoSEQ multiplex PCR, and the TCRdb table lists in-frame clones only, not all of them. The table lists 95,000 to 130,000 clones, 55% to 65% of them singletons. The origin of this receptor is a woman in her thirties or forties in good health and CMV-seropositive. The genes are TRBV11-2 and TRBJ1-5; 9 nucleotides line up with TRBD1. Sequenced input: PBMCs. The CDR3 DNA is TGTGCCACCGCGAAGGACAGGGGTGATCAGCCCCAGCATTTT. It is translated as CATAKDRGDQPQHF.